Listed below are T cell receptor beta chains from one sample, sequenced in a study of control samples from healthy donors and cancer patients. Only in-frame clones appear in the TCRdb table, and some are missing; sequencing was by immunoSEQ multiplex PCR. Of about 170,000 clones listed, more than 90% are singletons. The sample consisted of blood. All receptors derive from a woman in her thirties or forties in good health. Both conserved end residues are part of each CDR3. A D gene is named only where the DNA matches it firmly. Where a row states a size, it is once, few, many or the class of an expanded clone; other rows omit it.

clone_size | d_call | j_call | v_call | cdr3_nt | cdr3_aa
once | NA | TRBJ2-5 | TRBV7-2 | TGTGCCAGCAGCTTACCCACGGGGAGTACCCAAGAGACCCAGTACTTC | CASSLPTGSTQETQYF
NA | TRBD1 | TRBJ1-6 | TRBV9 | TGTGCCAGCAGCGTATCGGGACAGAGTAATTCACCCCTCCACTTT | CASSVSGQSNSPLHF
NA | TRBD1 | TRBJ1-6 | TRBV3-1/TRBV3-2 | TGTGCCAGCAGCCCCTCTACAGGGGTAGATTCACCCCTCCACTTT | CASSPSTGVDSPLHF
NA | NA | TRBJ2-1 | TRBV12-3/TRBV12-4 | TGTGCCAGCACCTGGGGCGGGGACAATGAGCAGTTCTTC | CASTWGGDNEQFF
NA | NA | TRBJ2-4 | TRBV6-6 | TGTGCCAGCAGTCTAGACAGTTCCCGTCGGGACTTC | CASSLDSSRRDF
NA | NA | TRBJ1-2 | TRBV3-1/TRBV3-2 | TGTGCCAGCAGCCAAGGTGCATGGGCGGGGAGGGTGAATGGCTACACCTTC | CASSQGAWAGRVNGYTF
NA | NA | TRBJ1-2 | TRBV6-5 | TGTGCCAGCAGTTCCCGGACCGGCCCAGTCACCTTC | CASSSRTGPVTF
NA | NA | TRBJ1-1 | TRBV2 | TGTGCCAGCGGGAGTGGAGCTTTCTTT | CASGSGAFF
NA | NA | TRBJ1-6 | TRBV5-6 | TGTGCCAGCAGCCCTTCAGTCGGAAAGGGAAACTTCTATAATTCACCCCTCCACTTT | CASSPSVGKGNFYNSPLHF
NA | TRBD1 | TRBJ2-1 | TRBV15 | TGTGCCACCAGCGCGCAGGGACAGGGTTCCTACAATGAGCAGTTCTTC | CATSAQGQGSYNEQFF